The 19 T cell receptor beta chains presented below share a single source sample, sequenced in a study of blood T cell repertoires in COVID-19. Profiling relied on immunoSEQ multiplex PCR, and the TCRdb table lists in-frame clones only, not all of them. The data hold 350,000 to 400,000 clones, with 87% observed a single time. The sample taken for sequencing was PBMCs or T cells enriched from blood (not recorded which). The source is a woman aged 25 to 39 who had recovered from COVID-19.

There are a few counts of this clone. The V call is TRBV21-1, the J call TRBJ1-3. TRBV21-1 is recorded as a pseudogene. CDR3 length: 14 residues. The DNA for the CDR3 is TGTGCCAGCAGCAAAGTGCCGAGGAGAAACACCATATATTTT. It encodes CASSKVPRRNTIYF.

This chain uses TRBV4-2 with TRBJ2-1; TRBD2 agrees at 8 bases. The CDR3 covers 18 residues. In germline, CDR1 is LGHNA, CDR2 YNFKEQ. V dropped 0 bases and J dropped 4; count of bases not matched to a gene: 11. CDR3 bases: TGTGCCAGCAGCCAAGATTTAGTCCAATCGGGAGGGTACAATGAGCAGTTCTTC. This gives the protein CASSQDLVQSGGYNEQFF.

The chain employs TRBV6-2 or TRBV6-3 and TRBJ2-3; 10 nucleotides agree with TRBD2. The germline gives CDR1 MNHEY, CDR2 SVGEGT. J gave up 6 bases and V 0 bases, and 3 bases lay outside the gene matches. The CDR3 has 15 amino acids. The CDR3 protein is CASSYSGTSDDTQYF. CDR3 DNA: TGTGCCAGCAGTTACTCAGGGACTAGCGACGATACGCAGTATTTT.

This chain connects TRBV5-1 to TRBJ1-2, with 7 bases lining up with TRBD1. This CDR3 region has 13 residues. The trim removed 5 bases at V and 5 bases at J, leaving 6 bases unmatched. The germline gives CDR1 SGHRS, CDR2 YFSETQ. The CDR3 spells CASSPTGIYGYTF. CDR3 sequence (DNA): TGCGCCAGCAGTCCGACAGGGATTTATGGCTACACCTTC.

The CDR3 spells CASGTYAYNEQFF. The CDR3 DNA follows: TGTGCCAGCGGGACTTACGCATACAATGAGCAGTTCTTC. The V gene is TRBV28, the J gene TRBJ2-1; TRBD2 is a possible D gene (6 bases). The CDR3 contains 13 residues. CDR1 is MDHEN, CDR2 SYDVKM, per germline. V was clipped by 8 bases and J by 4 bases, with 12 bases between them.

The chain combines TRBV9 with TRBJ1-1, with TRBD1 matching 8 bases. V was pared by 0 bases and J by 4 bases, with 2 bases of the junction left unmatched. From germline, CDR1 is SGDLS and CDR2 YYNGEE. The CDR3 runs to 14 residues. The CDR3 reads CASSVVQGVTEAFF. The CDR3 coding sequence is TGTGCCAGCAGCGTAGTACAGGGGGTCACTGAAGCTTTCTTT.

The rearrangement uses TRBV3-1 (or the pseudogene TRBV3-2) and TRBJ2-5; 13 bases line up with TRBD2. Germline V gene data show CDR1 as LGHDT and CDR2 as YNNKEL (reference sequence). V was pared by 4 bases and J by 4 bases, with 3 bases of the junction left unmatched. This CDR3 comprises 15 residues. The CDR3 reads CASSPTSGGLETQYF. The CDR3 region has the DNA TGTGCCAGCAGCCCGACTAGCGGGGGGTTAGAGACCCAGTACTTC.

The chain joins TRBV7-9 to TRBJ2-3; tentative D call: TRBD2 (6 bases). Trimming removed 5 bases from V and 4 bases from J, with 22 bases in between. Germline V gene lookup returns CDR1 SEHNR and CDR2 FQNEAQ (reference sequence). The CDR3 extends over 17 amino acids. The CDR3 sequence: CASSLSSASASPDTQYF. The CDR3 bases are TGTGCCAGCAGCCTATCCTCGGCTAGCGCGAGCCCAGATACGCAGTATTTT.

The rearrangement uses TRBV7-2 and TRBJ1-2; perhaps TRBD1 as D (5 bases). Per germline, CDR1 SGHTA and CDR2 FQGNSA. Trimming took off 3 bases at V and 8 bases at J, with 13 bases between the two ends. This CDR3 spans 13 amino acids. Here the CDR3 reads CASSFTQGGGYTF. CDR3 nucleotides: TGTGCCAGCAGCTTCACCCAGGGTGGCGGCTACACCTTC.

The V gene is TRBV28, the J gene TRBJ1-6, with 7 bases that match TRBD1. Trimming took 3 bases from V and 8 from J; bases not matched to a gene: 4. This CDR3 comprises 14 residues. Germline V gene lookup returns CDR1 MDHEN and CDR2 SYDVKM. DNA of the CDR3: TGTGCCAGCAGTTTTCCGACAGGGCATTCACCCCTCCACTTT. It specifies CASSFPTGHSPLHF.

This rearrangement joins TRBV2 to TRBJ2-1; 13 nucleotides match TRBD2. The V gene end was trimmed by 5 bases and the J gene end by 8 bases; junction bases not matched to a gene: 3. CDR1 and CDR2 from the germline V gene are SNHLY and FYNNEI. The CDR3 extends over 14 amino acids. The CDR3 DNA reads as TGTGCCAGCAGTAGGACTAGCGGGAGTTATGAGCAGTTCTTC. Translated: CASSRTSGSYEQFF.

This clone was picked up one time. CDR3 bases: TGTGCCAGCACCTCCGGACAGGGACAGCCCCAGCATTTT. Translation gives CASTSGQGQPQHF. J is TRBJ1-5 and V is TRBV12-3 or TRBV12-4, with 8 bases lining up with TRBD1. The CDR3 loop spans 13 amino acids. Unmatched junction bases numbered 6, after V lost 7 bases and J lost 7 bases.

The chain employs TRBV6-1 and TRBJ2-5; maybe TRBD1 (6 bases). Germline values: CDR1 MNHNS, CDR2 SASEGT. V was pared by 1 base and J by 5 bases, with 14 bases between. This CDR3 region has 15 residues. The CDR3 spells CASSEGKGVWETQYF. As DNA, the CDR3 is TGTGCCAGCAGTGAAGGGAAGGGGGTGTGGGAGACCCAGTACTTC.

This sequence joins TRBV28 and TRBJ2-1; 12 bases fit TRBD2. Germline V gene sequence: CDR1 MDHEN, CDR2 SYDVKM. V shed 6 bases and J 9 bases; nucleotides not matched to a gene: 9. This CDR3 has 15 residues. CDR3 coding DNA: TGTGCCAGCAGACAGAGACTAGCGGGAGCTACTGAGCAGTTCTTC. Protein product: CASRQRLAGATEQFF.

Regarding this clone: Its ends do not fully match the called genes, so a read error is possible. The chain carries TRBV7-9 and TRBJ1-2; D may be TRBD1 (6 bases). Germline V gene data show CDR1 as SEHNR and CDR2 as FQNEAQ (reference sequence). There are 11 residues in the CDR3. DNA for the CDR3: TGTGCCAGCAGCTCCGGGGGGGCGAGCTCCTTC. Translated, it gives CASSSGGASSF.

V gene TRBV19 combines with J gene TRBJ2-7; 11 bases agree with TRBD1. V trimming: 4 bases; J trimming: 4 bases; junction bases outside the gene matches: 6. Germline assignment: CDR1 LNHDA and CDR2 SQIVND (reference sequence). CDR3 size: 15 residues. The CDR3 region is CASSTGTGGVYEQYF. In nucleotides, the CDR3 is TGTGCCAGTAGTACCGGGACAGGGGGTGTATACGAGCAGTACTTC.

Comments on this clone: This same CDR3 is encoded by further DNA sequences in the sample. The J gene is TRBJ1-5, the V gene TRBV5-1; possible D gene TRBD1, 6 bases. The germline V gene has CDR1 SGHRS and CDR2 YFSETQ. The CDR3 extends over 14 amino acids. The V and J ends lost 2 bases and 4 bases respectively, with 10 bases between them. CDR3 bases: TGCGCCAGCAGCTTAGAAGGGGGTAATCAGCCCCAGCATTTT. Its protein is CASSLEGGNQPQHF.

The chain links TRBV7-6 to TRBJ2-7; TRBD2 matches at 8 bases. With 0 bases clipped from V and 6 bases from J, the junction kept 10 bases outside the gene matches. The CDR3 is made up of 16 amino acids. CDR1 is SGHVS and CDR2 is FNYEAQ in the germline V gene. CDR3 loop: CASSLAELADGGEQYF. The DNA of the CDR3 is TGTGCCAGCAGCTTAGCGGAACTAGCGGACGGTGGCGAGCAGTACTTC.

The chain joins TRBV29-1 to TRBJ2-1; 7 nucleotides align to TRBD1. V lost 3 bases, J lost 2 bases, and 10 bases stayed unmatched. There are 16 residues in the CDR3. Germline V lookup: CDR1 SQVTM, CDR2 ANQGSEA. The CDR3 protein is CSVDGQTGSAYNEQFF. CDR3 in DNA: TGCAGCGTTGATGGCCAGACAGGGAGTGCCTACAATGAGCAGTTCTTC.